The T cell receptor beta chain under discussion was sequenced for a study of shared clonotypes between healthy human individuals. Libraries were prepared by immunoSEQ multiplex PCR; TCRdb keeps only in-frame clonotypes and omits some of them. The table lists about 2.4 million clones, more than 90% of them singletons, with under 0.15% in the top ten. The source material was naive CD4+ T cells sorted from blood. Stated subset: CD45RA+ positively selected. This receptor was taken from a man aged 18 to 29 in good health.

CDR3 DNA: TGTGCCAGCAGCAAGGCGGAGGGGGCCGGGGCGGAAGGGCAGTTCTTC. It is translated as CASSKAEGAGAEGQFF. The rearrangement links TRBV5-4 to TRBJ2-1, with D possibly TRBD1 on 7 matching bases. Deletions cut 4 bases from V and 12 bases from J, with 26 bases between. Germline values: CDR1 SGHNT, CDR2 YYREEE (reference sequence). The CDR3 covers 16 residues.